The 8 T cell receptor beta chains below all came from one sample that was sequenced in a study of control samples from healthy donors and cancer patients. Some clones are missing from TCRdb's copy, which holds only in-frame ones; the method was immunoSEQ multiplex PCR. Of about 150,000 clones in the sample, about 94% were seen once. Sequencing was carried out using blood. The receptors originated from a man in his fifties in good health.

The rearrangement joins TRBV19 to TRBJ1-4; D is ambiguous. The germline V gene has CDR1 LNHDA and CDR2 SQIVND (reference sequence). The CDR3 has 15 amino acids. Trimming took 6 bases from V and 0 from J, leaving 11 bases between them. In DNA form, the CDR3 reads TGTGCCAGTAGACGGACCGGCCCAACTAATGAAAAACTGTTTTTT. Its translation: CASRRTGPTNEKLFF.

This chain links TRBV2 with TRBJ1-1; a possible D gene is TRBD1 (5 bases). The CDR3 extends over 12 amino acids. Trimming stripped 6 bases from V and 4 bases from J, with 9 bases between. Per germline, CDR1 SNHLY and CDR2 FYNNEI. The CDR3 loop reads CASRAGSTEAFF. CDR3 coding DNA: TGTGCCAGCAGGGCAGGGTCCACTGAAGCTTTCTTT. Supplemented by reference TRBV2 and TRBJ1-1, the full variable domain reads EPEVTQTPSHQVTQMGQEVILRCVPISNHLYFYWYRQILGQKVEFLVSFYNNEISEKSEIFDDQFSVERPDGSNFTLKIRSTKLEDSAMYFCASRAGSTEAFFGQGTRLTVV.

This sequence joins TRBV27 and TRBJ2-1; 7 bases are shared with TRBD2. Germline trimming cut 2 bases from V and 8 bases from J; bases unmatched to any gene: 6. This CDR3 is 14 amino acids long. Germline-derived CDR1 and CDR2 are MNHEY and SMNVEV (reference sequence). In nucleotides, the CDR3 is TGTGCCAGCAGTTTAGTCGGCGGGAGTCATGAGCAGTTCTTC. Amino acids: CASSLVGGSHEQFF.

This clone was counted once. The chain joins TRBV7-9 to TRBJ2-1; 7 positions agree with TRBD2. The CDR3 has 16 residues. Germline loops: CDR1 SEHNR, CDR2 FQNEAQ (reference sequence). The V gene end was trimmed by 3 bases and the J gene end by 2 bases; junction bases not matched to a gene: 7. The DNA of the CDR3 is TGTGCCAGCAGCTTTTTGTTAACTAGCGCCTACAATGAGCAGTTCTTC. Residues: CASSFLLTSAYNEQFF.

CDR3 coding DNA: TGTGCCAGCAGCCAGACCGGGACAGGGGGCAATTCACCCCTCCACTTT. Its protein is CASSQTGTGGNSPLHF. The chain links TRBV5-8 to TRBJ1-6, with 12 nucleotides matching TRBD1. Unmatched junction bases numbered 6, after V lost 4 bases and J lost 7 bases. Per the germline V gene, CDR1 is SGHTS and CDR2 is YDEGEE. This CDR3 has 16 residues.

The chain is built from TRBV3-1 (or the pseudogene TRBV3-2) and TRBJ2-1; 7 bases map to TRBD2. CDR1 and CDR2 (germline): LGHDT, YNNKEL (reference sequence). This CDR3 is built from 17 residues. V gave up 1 base and J gave up 2 bases; unmatched junction bases: 8. CDR3 in DNA: TGTGCCAGCAGCCAAGGCTTAACTAGCGACCCCTACAATGAGCAGTTCTTC. Its translation: CASSQGLTSDPYNEQFF.

The chain uses TRBV7-8 and TRBJ2-1; 12 bases line up with TRBD2. The trim removed 5 bases at V and 9 bases at J, leaving 11 bases unmatched. CDR3 length: 16 residues. CDR1 and CDR2 from the germline V gene are SGHVS and FQNEAQ. CDR3 sequence reads: CASSPSLAGGRSEQFF. CDR3 sequence (DNA): TGTGCCAGCAGCCCTAGCCTAGCGGGAGGGCGGAGTGAGCAGTTCTTC.

The chain recombines TRBV5-6 with TRBJ2-7, with 8 bases matching TRBD2. CDR3 length: 15 residues. V was clipped by 4 bases and J by 2 bases; unmatched bases: 8. The germline V gene encodes CDR1 SGHDT and CDR2 YYEEEE. The CDR3 region has the DNA TGTGCCAGCAGCCGCGGGGGGAGAGGGACCTACGAGCAGTACTTC. Translated, it gives CASSRGGRGTYEQYF. Full variable domain (rest looked up from reference TRBV5-6 and TRBJ2-7): DAGVTQSPTHLIKTRGQQVTLRCSPKSGHDTVSWYQQALGQGPQFIFQYYEEEERQRGNFPDRFSGHQFPNYSSELNVNALLLGDSALYLCASSRGGRGTYEQYFGPGTRLTVT.